The subject of this entry is one T cell receptor beta chain. Its antigen is unidentified. TCRdb itself ran the RT-PCR reads through MiXCR, one entry per CDR3 protein. The table lists hundreds of thousands of distinct CDR3 sequences, 15% to 20% of them singletons. The record originates from a study of response to subunit inactivated influenza vaccine. The study's findings and limits: Few new T cells, the authors suggested, are recruited by each seasonal influenza vaccination.

The J segment lost 6 bases and the V segment lost 4 bases, leaving 6 bases of the junction unmatched. CDR1 and CDR2 (germline): LNHNV, YYDKDF (reference sequence). The CDR3 is made up of 15 amino acids. This specimen was PBMCs from blood, taken around 5 days after vaccination. The TCR originated in a man in his fifties who received an inactivated influenza vaccine. This chain links TRBV15 with TRBJ2-2, with 9 bases identical to TRBD2. The CDR3 DNA reads as TGTGCCACCAGCATAGCGGGAGTGGTGGCCGGGGAGCTGTTTTTT. Its protein product is CATSIAGVVAGELFF. Supplemented by reference TRBV15 and TRBJ2-2, the full variable domain reads DAMVIQNPRYQVTQFGKPVTLSCSQTLNHNVMYWYQQKSSQAPKLLFHYYDKDFNNEADTPDNFQSRRPNTSFCFLDIRSPGLGDTAMYLCATSIAGVVAGELFFGEGSRLTVL.